The clone carrying this T cell receptor beta chain counts as medium-sized. The target antigen is unknown. TRB rearrangements spanning V, D and J were amplified using mixed TRB-A/B primers. Via MiXCR, TCRdb re-called the multiplex PCR reads, giving one row per CDR3 protein. The data show about 11,000 distinct CDR3 sequences, with roughly a quarter seen just once and 1.5% to 2% held by the top ten. Per the germline V gene, CDR1 is SQVTM and CDR2 is ANQGSEA. V was trimmed by 5 bases and J by 5 bases, leaving 16 bases between them. This CDR3 contains 13 residues. The sample belongs to a study of T cell repertoires in aging, cancer and after chemotherapy. The wider study: Donor ages fell into six groups from 30 or younger up to 70 or older. Over several months to years, re-sampled healthy donor repertoires clearly shared clones.

The template was genomic DNA from peripheral blood, not RNA. Points from the study as a whole: No conclusions about immunological memory after chemotherapy can be drawn from the repertoire data. Median generation probability rose over the chemotherapy interval in each cancer cohort, suggesting rebound thymic output.

The chain links TRBV29-1 to TRBJ2-7; D may be TRBD1 (7 bases). The receptor comes from a human donor in good health. Input material: blood. The DNA for the CDR3 is TGCAGCGTTTCCGGCAGGGGGGTACACGAGCAGTACTTC. This codes for CSVSGRGVHEQYF.